This record looks at one T cell receptor (beta chain) sequence and its context. The antigen is not known. Germline V gene data show CDR1 as LGHNA and CDR2 as YSLEER. Trimming took off 4 bases at V and 1 base at J, with 7 bases between the two ends. CDR3 length equals 13 residues. The record originates from a study of cytomegalovirus exposure and HLA in healthy donors. Profiled with immunoSEQ multiplex PCR; TCRdb holds only in-frame clones, not every one. The table includes approximately 300,000 clones, about nine tenths detected once. Whole-study findings and limits: The authors enumerated some 170 TCR beta chains as linked to cytomegalovirus. CMV antigen specificity was confirmed in vitro for a few CMV-associated chains. Most TCR sequences proved rare, with some public TCRs found in many donors. Subsequent analysis found a tendency for first-cohort TCR clusters to co-occur within the 110 or so validation repertoires.

Sequencing was done on a sample of PBMCs. This rearrangement joins TRBV4-3 to TRBJ1-1; D not resolved. This sequence originates from a woman aged 18-35 years in good health and CMV-seronegative. The CDR3 DNA is TGCGCCAGCAGCCGAACTGGGAACACTGAAGCTTTCTTT. It encodes CASSRTGNTEAFF.